The T cell receptor (beta chain) under discussion was sequenced for a study of cytomegalovirus exposure and HLA in healthy donors. Study as a whole: Out of roughly 170 million T cells, an earlier analysis found over 100 million unique TCR beta sequences in total. Overall study results and limits: Many donors shared some public TCRs, even though most TCR sequences were rare. The availability of immune exposure information extended only to CMV serostatus.

PCR employed 60 Vbeta and 13 Jbeta primers. Assay used: immunoSEQ multiplex PCR; TCRdb lists only in-frame clones, some missing. The sample carries some 150,000 clones, around 69% recorded once. This clone was seen only once. What it binds is unknown. Germline V gene lookup returns CDR1 SEHNR and CDR2 FQNEAQ (reference sequence). The CDR3 runs 17 residues. V shed 10 bases and J 0 bases; nucleotides not matched to a gene: 11. There were likely unrecorded immune exposures, though donors were nominally healthy when sampled. The sequence derives from a woman aged 30 to 39 in good health and CMV-seronegative. What was sequenced was PBMCs. The V and J genes are TRBV7-9 and TRBJ2-7; 14 nucleotides agree with TRBD2. DNA of the CDR3: TGTGCCACTACTAAGGGACTAGCGGGAGTAAGCTCCTACGAGCAGTACTTC. Its translation: CATTKGLAGVSSYEQYF.